This T cell receptor beta chain appears in the sequencing data of a study of blood T cell repertoires in COVID-19. In the study overall: From the United States, Italy and Spain came samples of acute and convalescent COVID-19. T cells, B-cell-depleted T cells, or PBMCs provided the cDNA or gDNA that served as material.

Data came from immunoSEQ multiplex PCR; TCRdb stores just in-frame clones and leaves some out. The data hold about 200,000 clones, with around 80% observed a single time. The age range of participants was about 18 to 95 years, with residence in about two dozen US areas. The study assigned cohorts using participant-reported clinical history. Looked up from germline, CDR1 is LGHDT and CDR2 is YNNKEL (reference sequence). The CDR3 sequence is 12 residues long. V was pared by 3 bases and J by 15 bases, with 12 bases between. The TCR was taken from a man aged 35-49 years who had recovered from COVID-19. The chain couples TRBV3-1 (or the pseudogene TRBV3-2) to TRBJ1-6; D uncertain. Source material: PBMCs or T cells enriched from blood (not recorded which). CDR3 protein: CASSHGVGLLHF. Written as DNA, the CDR3 is TGTGCCAGCAGCCACGGGGTGGGTCTCCTCCACTTT.